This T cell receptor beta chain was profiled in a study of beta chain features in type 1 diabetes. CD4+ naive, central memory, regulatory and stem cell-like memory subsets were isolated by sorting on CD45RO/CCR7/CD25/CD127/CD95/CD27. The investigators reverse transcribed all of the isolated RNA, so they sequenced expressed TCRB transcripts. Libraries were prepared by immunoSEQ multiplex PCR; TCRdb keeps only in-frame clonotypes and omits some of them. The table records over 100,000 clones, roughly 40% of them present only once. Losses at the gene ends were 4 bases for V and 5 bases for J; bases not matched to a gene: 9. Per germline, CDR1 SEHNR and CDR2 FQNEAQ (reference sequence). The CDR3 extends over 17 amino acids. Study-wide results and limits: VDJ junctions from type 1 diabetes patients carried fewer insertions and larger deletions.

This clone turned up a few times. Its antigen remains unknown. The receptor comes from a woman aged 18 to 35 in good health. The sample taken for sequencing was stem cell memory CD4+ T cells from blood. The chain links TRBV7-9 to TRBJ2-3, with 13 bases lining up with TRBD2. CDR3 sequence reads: CASSSDGLAGVQDTQYF. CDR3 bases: TGTGCCAGCAGCTCAGATGGACTAGCGGGAGTGCAAGATACGCAGTATTTT.